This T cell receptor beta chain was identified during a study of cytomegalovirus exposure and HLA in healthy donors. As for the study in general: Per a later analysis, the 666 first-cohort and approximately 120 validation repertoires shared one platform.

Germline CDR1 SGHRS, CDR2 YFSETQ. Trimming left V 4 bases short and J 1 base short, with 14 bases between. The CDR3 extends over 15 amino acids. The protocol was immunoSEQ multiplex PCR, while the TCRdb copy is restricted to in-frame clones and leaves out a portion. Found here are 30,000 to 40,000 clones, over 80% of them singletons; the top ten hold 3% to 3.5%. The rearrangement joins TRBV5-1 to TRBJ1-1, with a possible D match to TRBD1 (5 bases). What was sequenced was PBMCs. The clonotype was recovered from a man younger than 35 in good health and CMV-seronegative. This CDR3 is CASSRGGLGNTEAFF. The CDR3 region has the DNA TGCGCCAGCAGCCGGGGGGGATTAGGGAACACTGAAGCTTTCTTT. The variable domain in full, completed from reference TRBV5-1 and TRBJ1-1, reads KAGVTQTPRYLIKTRGQQVTLSCSPISGHRSVSWYQQTPGQGLQFLFEYFSETQRNKGNFPGRFSGRQFSNSRSEMNVSTLELGDSALYLCASSRGGLGNTEAFFGQGTRLTVV.